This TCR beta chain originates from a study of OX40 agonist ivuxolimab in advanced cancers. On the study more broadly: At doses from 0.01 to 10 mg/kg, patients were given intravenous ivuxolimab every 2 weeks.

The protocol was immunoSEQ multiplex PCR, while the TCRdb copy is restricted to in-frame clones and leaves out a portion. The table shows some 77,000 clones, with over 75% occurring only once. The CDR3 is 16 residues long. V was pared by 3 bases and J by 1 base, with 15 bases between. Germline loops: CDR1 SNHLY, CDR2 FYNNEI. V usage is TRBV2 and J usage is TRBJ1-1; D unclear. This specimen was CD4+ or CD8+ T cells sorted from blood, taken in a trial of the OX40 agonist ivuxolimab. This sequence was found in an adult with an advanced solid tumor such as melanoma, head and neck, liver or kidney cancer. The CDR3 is CASSERSWSGNTEAFF. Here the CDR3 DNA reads TGTGCCAGCAGTGAGAGATCGTGGTCGGGGAACACTGAAGCTTTCTTT.